This T cell receptor (beta chain) was captured in a study of T cell responses to AZD1222 COVID-19 vaccine. Trimming removed 0 bases at V and 4 bases at J, with 24 bases between. The CDR3 loop spans 19 amino acids. Germline CDR1 and CDR2: KGHSH and LQKENI. TCRdb keeps only in-frame clones here, not all; method: immunoSEQ multiplex PCR. The sample shows around 87,000 clones, around 91% of them seen only once. Study-wide findings and caveats: Increased Spike-specific TCR breadth and depth were observed after two AZD1222 doses. Just five or six AZD1222 recipients were seropositive at baseline. Most donors were white British and more were female, and clonal diversity was possibly underestimated. Across the whole spike, CD4 TCRs peaked at regions 160-218 and 743-854.

To note about this clone: Its antigen remains unknown.

The sequences come from peripheral blood, collected 28 days after the second AZD1222 dose. This sequence originates from an adult who received the AZD1222 COVID-19 vaccine. This sequence joins TRBV18 and TRBJ1-2; the D is unclear. CDR3 in amino acids: CASSPPSLSRSVFGYGYTF. CDR3 bases: TGTGCCAGCTCACCACCGTCGCTTTCCAGGAGTGTATTTGGCTATGGCTACACCTTC. The full variable domain, rest sourced from reference TRBV18 and TRBJ1-2, is NAGVMQNPRHLVRRRGQEARLRCSPMKGHSHVYWYRQLPEEGLKFMVYLQKENIIDESGMPKERFSAEFPKEGPSILRIQQVVRGDSAAYFCASSPPSLSRSVFGYGYTFGSGTRLTVV.